Listed below are T cell receptor beta chains from one sample, sequenced in a study of blood T cell repertoires in COVID-19. TCRdb's table, derived via immunoSEQ multiplex PCR, lists solely in-frame clones and lacks some. The table has about 210,000 clones, 80% to 90% seen once. Sequenced sample: peripheral blood. All receptors come from a man aged 18 to 29 with active or convalescent COVID-19. CDR3s include the opening cysteine and the closing phenylalanine or tryptophan. D genes are given only for firm matches. Only some rows state a clone size, as once, few, many or a class for expanded clones.

-,-,TRBV7-9,16,TRBJ1-1,CASSVTSWDMNTEAFF,TGTGCCAGCAGCGTAACCAGTTGGGACATGAACACTGAAGCTTTCTTT
-,-,TRBV6-4,14,TRBJ1-2,CASSPAQGVGGYTF,TGTGCCAGCAGTCCGGCACAGGGAGTTGGAGGCTACACCTTC
TRBD2,once,TRBV7-2,16,TRBJ2-1,CASSLARLAGGDEQFF,TGTGCCAGCAGCTTAGCAAGACTAGCGGGAGGCGATGAGCAGTTCTTC
-,-,TRBV9,15,TRBJ1-6,CASSVGTTDTSPLHF,TGTGCCAGCAGCGTAGGGACAACTGATACTTCACCCCTCCACTTT
TRBD1,-,TRBV28,19,TRBJ2-2,CASSLIRGTGGARTGELFF,TGTGCCAGCAGTTTAATTAGAGGGACAGGGGGCGCCCGCACCGGGGAGCTGTTTTTT
-,-,TRBV28,12,TRBJ2-3,CASSFAGYTQYF,TGTGCCAGCAGTTTCGCGGGATATACGCAGTATTTT
TRBD2,-,TRBV29-1,15,TRBJ2-1,CSVGRQAGGPGEQFF,TGCAGCGTCGGCCGTCAAGCGGGAGGGCCGGGGGAGCAGTTCTTC
-,-,TRBV27,13,TRBJ2-3,CASRGLPLETQYF,TGTGCCAGCAGGGGACTCCCCTTGGAGACGCAGTATTTT
TRBD2,-,TRBV7-3,13,TRBJ2-1,CASSPWGGTEQFF,TGTGCCAGCAGCCCCTGGGGGGGTACGGAGCAGTTCTTC
-,-,TRBV19,14,TRBJ1-2,CASSTITGQDGYTF,TGTGCCAGTAGTACGATTACAGGGCAGGATGGCTACACCTTC
-,-,TRBV7-9,17,TRBJ2-1,CASSAPTDWGPYNEQFF,TGTGCCAGCAGCGCGCCGACAGACTGGGGGCCCTACAATGAGCAGTTCTTC
-,-,TRBV6-5,13,TRBJ1-1,CASSLTENTEAFF,TGTGCCAGCAGTCTTACAGAGAACACTGAAGCTTTCTTT
TRBD2,-,TRBV7-2,14,TRBJ2-7,CASSPGGTSREQYF,TGTGCCAGCAGCCCCGGGGGGACTAGCCGGGAGCAGTACTTC
-,-,TRBV10-3,15,TRBJ2-1,CAISGGLAAYNEQFF,TGTGCCATCAGTGGGGGGCTAGCGGCTTACAATGAGCAGTTCTTC
TRBD1,-,TRBV7-2,15,TRBJ1-2,CASSNIRDSSYGYTF,TGTGCCAGCAGCAACATCCGGGACAGTAGCTATGGCTACACCTTC
-,-,TRBV25-1,13,TRBJ1-2,CASSVTGNYGYTF,TGTGCCAGCAGTGTTACAGGGAACTATGGCTACACCTTC
-,-,TRBV7-8,15,TRBJ2-2,CASSERLGSAGELFF,TGTGCCAGCAGCGAGCGGCTAGGATCTGCCGGGGAGCTGTTTTTT
-,-,TRBV7-9,14,TRBJ1-2,CASSLGAGNYGYTF,TGTGCCAGCAGCTTAGGGGCAGGGAACTATGGCTACACCTTC
TRBD1,-,TRBV24-1,15,TRBJ2-1,CATGGQGQGVNEQFF,TGTGCCACCGGGGGGCAGGGACAGGGTGTAAATGAGCAGTTCTTC
-,-,TRBV6-5,12,TRBJ1-2,CASGGINYGYTF,TGTGCCAGCGGGGGGATTAACTATGGCTACACCTTC
-,-,TRBV6-2/TRBV6-3,15,TRBJ1-5,CASSYSGMSNQPQHF,TGTGCCAGCAGCTATTCCGGGATGAGCAATCAGCCCCAGCATTTT
TRBD1,-,TRBV7-3,15,TRBJ1-1,CASSSTGVADTEAFF,TGTGCCAGCAGCTCTACAGGGGTAGCGGACACTGAAGCTTTCTTT
TRBD1,-,TRBV30,13,TRBJ1-2,CAWMKDRDYGYTF,TGTGCCTGGATGAAAGACAGGGATTATGGCTACACCTTC
-,-,TRBV5-1,13,TRBJ1-6,CASSLSPFNPLHF,TGCGCCAGCAGCTTATCTCCCTTTAATCCCCTCCACTTT
-,-,TRBV19,15,TRBJ2-1,CASSMGADSYNEQFF,TGTGCCAGTAGTATGGGGGCCGACTCCTACAATGAGCAGTTCTTC
TRBD1,-,TRBV28,14,TRBJ2-1,CASSPGQGYNEQFF,TGTGCCAGCAGTCCGGGACAGGGCTACAATGAGCAGTTCTTC
-,-,TRBV30,13,TRBJ1-4,CAWSRGYNEKLFF,TGTGCCTGGAGCAGAGGGTATAATGAAAAACTGTTTTTT
-,-,TRBV25-1,13,TRBJ2-7,CASSRLGSYEQYF,TGTGCCAGCTCAAGACTCGGATCCTACGAGCAGTACTTC
-,once,TRBV5-1,15,TRBJ1-2,CASSYRLGGNYGYTF,TGCGCCAGCAGCTACCGATTGGGGGGGAACTATGGCTACACCTTC
-,-,TRBV29-1,17,TRBJ2-6,CSVVGREAPAGANVLTF,TGCAGCGTTGTTGGTCGCGAGGCCCCCGCTGGGGCCAACGTCCTGACTTTC
-,-,TRBV5-1,16,TRBJ1-4,CASSLGQYQTNEKLFF,TGCGCCAGCAGCTTGGGACAGTATCAAACTAATGAAAAACTGTTTTTT
-,-,TRBV6-4,14,TRBJ1-1,CASRGPGENTEAFF,TGTGCCAGCAGGGGACCAGGGGAGAACACTGAAGCTTTCTTT
-,few,TRBV29-1,14,TRBJ2-3,CSVVSPDSSDTQYF,TGCAGCGTTGTTTCCCCGGACTCTTCAGATACGCAGTATTTT
-,once,TRBV29-1,10,TRBJ1-1,CSVGVTEAFF,TGCAGCGTAGGGGTTACTGAAGCTTTCTTT
TRBD1,-,TRBV9,17,TRBJ2-6,CASSTQGTGFGANVLTF,TGTGCCAGCAGCACACAGGGGACAGGGTTCGGGGCCAACGTCCTGACTTTC
TRBD2,-,TRBV7-2,17,TRBJ2-1,CASRSGGAAGAYNEQFF,TGTGCCAGCAGATCCGGCGGTGCAGCGGGAGCTTACAATGAGCAGTTCTTC
TRBD1,-,TRBV5-4,13,TRBJ1-2,CASSLAGTVSYTF,TGTGCCAGCAGCTTGGCCGGGACAGTTAGCTACACCTTC
-,-,TRBV7-8,14,TRBJ1-2,CASSANRDNYGYTF,TGTGCCAGCAGCGCCAACAGGGATAACTATGGCTACACCTTC
TRBD1,-,TRBV2,14,TRBJ1-2,CASRAAGQLYGYTF,TGTGCCAGCAGAGCGGCGGGACAGCTCTATGGCTACACCTTC
TRBD2,-,TRBV6-6,16,TRBJ2-1,CASSSPAGGLANEQFF,TGTGCCAGCAGTTCACCCGCGGGAGGACTGGCGAATGAGCAGTTCTTC
-,once,TRBV5-4,15,TRBJ2-6,CASSLRVAGANVLTF,TGTGCCAGCAGCCTCCGGGTAGCCGGGGCCAACGTCCTGACTTTC
TRBD2,-,TRBV3-1/TRBV3-2,16,TRBJ2-7,CASSQDLASGRAEQYF,TGTGCCAGCAGCCAAGATCTCGCTAGCGGTCGCGCCGAGCAGTACTTC
TRBD1,-,TRBV15,19,TRBJ1-5,CATSAPPGQINYSNQPQHF,TGTGCCACCAGCGCTCCTCCGGGACAGATAAATTATAGCAATCAGCCCCAGCATTTT
-,-,TRBV30,13,TRBJ1-2,CAWSVRREHGYTF,TGTGCCTGGAGTGTACGTAGGGAGCATGGCTACACCTTC
-,-,TRBV6-6,15,TRBJ1-5,CASSYFRGSNQPQHF,TGTGCCAGCAGTTACTTCAGGGGTAGCAATCAGCCCCAGCATTTT
-,-,TRBV5-1,12,TRBJ2-1,CASSYGRTEQFF,TGCGCCAGCAGCTATGGGAGGACTGAGCAGTTCTTC
-,-,TRBV6-5,15,TRBJ2-3,CASSLKTARTDTQYF,TGTGCCAGCAGTTTAAAGACAGCCCGCACAGATACGCAGTATTTT
-,-,TRBV5-3,16,TRBJ1-5,CARRLGAYKSNQPQHF,TGTGCCAGAAGATTGGGGGCATACAAGAGCAATCAGCCCCAGCATTTT